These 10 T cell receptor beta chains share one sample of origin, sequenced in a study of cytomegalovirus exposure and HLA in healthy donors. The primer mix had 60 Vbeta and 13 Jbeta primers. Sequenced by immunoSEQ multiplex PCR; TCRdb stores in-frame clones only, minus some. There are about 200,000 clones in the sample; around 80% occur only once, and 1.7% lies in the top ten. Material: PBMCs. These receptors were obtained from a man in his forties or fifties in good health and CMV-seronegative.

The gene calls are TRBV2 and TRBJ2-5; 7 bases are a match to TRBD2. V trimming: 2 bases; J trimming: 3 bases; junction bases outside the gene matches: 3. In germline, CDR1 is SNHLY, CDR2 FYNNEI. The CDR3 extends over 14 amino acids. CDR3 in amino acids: CASSELAGEETQYF. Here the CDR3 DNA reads TGTGCCAGCAGTGAACTCGCGGGGGAAGAGACCCAGTACTTC.

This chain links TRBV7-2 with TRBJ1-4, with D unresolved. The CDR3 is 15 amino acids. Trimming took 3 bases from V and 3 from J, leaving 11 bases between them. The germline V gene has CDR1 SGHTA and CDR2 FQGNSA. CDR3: CASSFGALANEKLFF. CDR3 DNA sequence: TGTGCCAGCAGCTTCGGAGCTTTGGCTAATGAAAAACTGTTTTTT.

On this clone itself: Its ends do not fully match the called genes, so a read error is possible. CDR3 sequence reads: CASSPGLAGVGETQYF. The DNA for the CDR3 is TGTGCTAGCAGCCCGGGACTAGCGGGAGTCGGCGAGACCCAGTACTTC. The chain employs TRBV28 and TRBJ2-5, with 14 bases matching TRBD2. Germline CDR1 and CDR2: MDHEN and SYDVKM. The CDR3 is 16 amino acids.

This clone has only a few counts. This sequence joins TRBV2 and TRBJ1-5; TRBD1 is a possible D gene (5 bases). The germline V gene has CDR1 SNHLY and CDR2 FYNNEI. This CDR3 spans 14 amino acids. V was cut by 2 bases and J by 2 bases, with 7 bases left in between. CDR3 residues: CASSEQQGNQPQHF. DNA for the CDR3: TGTGCCAGCAGTGAACAACAGGGCAATCAGCCCCAGCATTTT.

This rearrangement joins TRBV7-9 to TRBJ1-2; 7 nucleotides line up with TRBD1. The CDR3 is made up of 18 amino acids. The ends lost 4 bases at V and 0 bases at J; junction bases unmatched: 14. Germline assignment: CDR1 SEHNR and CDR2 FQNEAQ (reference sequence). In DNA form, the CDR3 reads TGTGCCAGCAGCTCAAGCACCCCCGGGACAGAACCTAACTATGGCTACACCTTC. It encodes CASSSSTPGTEPNYGYTF.

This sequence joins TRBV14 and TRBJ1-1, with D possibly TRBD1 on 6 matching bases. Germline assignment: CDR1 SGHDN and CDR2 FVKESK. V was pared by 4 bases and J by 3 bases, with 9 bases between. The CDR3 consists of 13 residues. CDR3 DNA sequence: TGTGCCAGCAGCCTTCAGGGGTACACTGAAGCTTTCTTT. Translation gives CASSLQGYTEAFF. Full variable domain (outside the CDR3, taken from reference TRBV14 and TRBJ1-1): EAGVTQFPSHSVIEKGQTVTLRCDPISGHDNLYWYRRVMGKEIKFLLHFVKESKQDESGMPNNRFLAERTGGTYSTLKVQPAELEDSGVYFCASSLQGYTEAFFGQGTRLTVV.

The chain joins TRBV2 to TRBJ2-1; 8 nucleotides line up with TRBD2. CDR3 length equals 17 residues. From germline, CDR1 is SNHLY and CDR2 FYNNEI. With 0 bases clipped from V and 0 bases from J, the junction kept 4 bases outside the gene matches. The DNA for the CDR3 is TGTGCCAGCAGTGAAGCCGACGGGAGGGGCTCCTACAATGAGCAGTTCTTC. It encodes CASSEADGRGSYNEQFF.

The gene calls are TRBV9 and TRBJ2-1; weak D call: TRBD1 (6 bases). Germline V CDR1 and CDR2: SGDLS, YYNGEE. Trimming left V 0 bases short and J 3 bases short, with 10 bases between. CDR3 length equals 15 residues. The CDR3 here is CASSVAGTNYNEQFF. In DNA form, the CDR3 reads TGTGCCAGCAGCGTAGCCGGGACAAACTACAATGAGCAGTTCTTC.

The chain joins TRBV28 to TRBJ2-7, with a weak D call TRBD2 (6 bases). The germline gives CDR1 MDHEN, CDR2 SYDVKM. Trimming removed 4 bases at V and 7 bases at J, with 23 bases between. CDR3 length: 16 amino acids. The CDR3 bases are TGTGCCAGCAGTTCCTTGTTCCGTAGTGGGGAGGATGAGCAGTACTTC. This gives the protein CASSSLFRSGEDEQYF. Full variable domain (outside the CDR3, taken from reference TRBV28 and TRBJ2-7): DVKVTQSSRYLVKRTGEKVFLECVQDMDHENMFWYRQDPGLGLRLIYFSYDVKMKEKGDIPEGYSVSREKKERFSLILESASTNQTSMYLCASSSLFRSGEDEQYFGPGTRLTVT.

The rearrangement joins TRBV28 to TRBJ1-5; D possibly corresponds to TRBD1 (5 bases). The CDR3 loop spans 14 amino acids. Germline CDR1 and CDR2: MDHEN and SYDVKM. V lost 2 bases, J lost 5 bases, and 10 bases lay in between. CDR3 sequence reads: CASSLRGIHQPQHF. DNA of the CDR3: TGTGCCAGCAGTTTAAGGGGTATTCATCAGCCCCAGCATTTT.